These 8 T cell receptor beta chains originate from one sample sequenced in a study of blood T cell repertoires in COVID-19. Using immunoSEQ multiplex PCR, the repertoire was profiled, and TCRdb retains in-frame clones only, with some absent. The data contain about 520,000 clones, roughly 85% of them singletons. Sequencing input: peripheral blood. Every receptor here comes from a human donor in a cohort sampled during active COVID-19.

V is TRBV27 and J is TRBJ2-5; 10 bases are shared with TRBD2. The CDR3 runs 16 residues. V gave up 2 bases and J gave up 4 bases; unmatched junction bases: 7. The germline V gene has CDR1 MNHEY and CDR2 SMNVEV (reference sequence). CDR3 DNA: TGTGCCAGCAGTTTAATGCTAGCGGGAGTTAGAGAGACCCAGTACTTC. Translating gives CASSLMLAGVRETQYF.

Only a few counts were recorded for this clone. Here the CDR3 DNA reads TGTGCCAGTAGAGGGAGCGAAGAGACCCAGTACTTC. This encodes CASRGSEETQYF. V is TRBV19 and J is TRBJ2-5; possible D gene TRBD2, 5 bases. CDR1 and CDR2 from the germline V gene are LNHDA and SQIVND (reference sequence). Trimming removed 6 bases at V and 3 bases at J, with 8 bases between. There are 12 residues in the CDR3.

The rearrangement joins TRBV18 to TRBJ2-3; no firm D call. The germline V gene has CDR1 KGHSH and CDR2 LQKENI. The CDR3 covers 15 residues. The V and J ends lost 2 bases and 2 bases respectively, with 11 bases between them. CDR3 nucleotides: TGTGCCAGCTCACCAAAGGAGAGTTTCACAGATACGCAGTATTTT. This sequence encodes CASSPKESFTDTQYF.

This sequence joins TRBV5-1 and TRBJ2-3; 10 positions match TRBD1. Germline V gene sequence: CDR1 SGHRS, CDR2 YFSETQ. CDR3 length equals 16 residues. Losses at the gene ends were 0 bases for V and 1 base for J; bases not matched to a gene: 2. The CDR3 bases are TGCGCCAGCAGCTTGGTTGGGACAGGGGGCACAGATACGCAGTATTTT. As protein: CASSLVGTGGTDTQYF.

On this clone: The sample holds other DNA sequences that translate to the same CDR3. This chain uses TRBV9 with TRBJ1-1; 11 bases match TRBD1. This CDR3 comprises 15 residues. V was pared by 3 bases and J by 1 base, with 2 bases of the junction left unmatched. Germline lookup yields CDR1 SGDLS and CDR2 YYNGEE. The CDR3 reads CASSEGQGANTEAFF. For the CDR3, the DNA is TGTGCCAGCAGCGAAGGACAGGGGGCGAACACTGAAGCTTTCTTT.

The chain employs TRBV14 and TRBJ1-1; 10 positions match TRBD1. Per germline, CDR1 SGHDN and CDR2 FVKESK. After removal of 0 bases from V and 10 bases from J, the junction contained 2 bases not matched to a gene. CDR3 length: 13 amino acids. The CDR3 is CASSQDRDRGAFF. In nucleotides, the CDR3 is TGTGCCAGCAGCCAAGATAGGGACAGGGGAGCTTTCTTT.

The chain couples TRBV2 to TRBJ2-2; D unresolved. The V and J ends lost 4 bases and 5 bases respectively, with 11 bases between them. The CDR3 covers 14 residues. Germline V lookup: CDR1 SNHLY, CDR2 FYNNEI. In DNA, the CDR3 is TGTGCCAGCAGTGTCACCCATCGGACCGGGGAGCTGTTTTTT. This sequence encodes CASSVTHRTGELFF.

This chain links TRBV9 with TRBJ1-5; D call uncertain. The germline V gene encodes CDR1 SGDLS and CDR2 YYNGEE. V was clipped by 0 bases and J by 0 bases, with 7 bases between them. This CDR3 has 15 residues. The CDR3 DNA is TGTGCCAGCAGCGTAGAAGAGGATAGCAATCAGCCCCAGCATTTT. Encoded protein: CASSVEEDSNQPQHF. The full variable domain, rest sourced from reference TRBV9 and TRBJ1-5, is DSGVTQTPKHLITATGQRVTLRCSPRSGDLSVYWYQQSLDQGLQFLIQYYNGEERAKGNILERFSAQQFPDLHSELNLSSLELGDSALYFCASSVEEDSNQPQHFGDGTRLSIL.